The rows below give T cell receptor beta chains drawn from one sample of a study of blood T cell repertoires in COVID-19. Profiled with immunoSEQ multiplex PCR; TCRdb holds only in-frame clones, not every one. The sample has about 140,000 clones, around nine tenths seen once. The specimen sequenced was peripheral blood. Every receptor here comes from a human donor in a cohort sampled during active COVID-19. Each CDR3 is given with its conserved first and last residue. The D gene is left open where the match is weak. Size values are once, few and many counts, or a class for expanded clones, and some rows have none.

>-|-|TRBV20-1|TRBJ2-3
TGCAGTGCTAGTAAGCGGGCGGACACAGATACGCAGTATTTT
CSASKRADTDTQYF
>TRBD2|-|TRBV5-8|TRBJ2-3
TGTGCCAGCAGCTTGACCCGGGACTACACAGATACGCAGTATTTT
CASSLTRDYTDTQYF
>-|-|TRBV7-8|TRBJ2-1
TGTGCCAGCAGCTTAGGGGCCAACAACAATGAGCAGTTCTTC
CASSLGANNNEQFF
>TRBD1|-|TRBV6-6|TRBJ1-2
TGTGCCAGCACCCTACTACAGGGGGGGGATGGCTACACCTTC
CASTLLQGGDGYTF
>-|-|TRBV7-2|TRBJ2-3
TGTGCCAGCAGCTTAGTGTTTGAGGATACGCAGTATTTT
CASSLVFEDTQYF
>-|-|TRBV28|TRBJ2-7
TGTGCCAGCAGCTCCCGGGAGCAGTACTTC
CASSSREQYF
>-|few|TRBV28|TRBJ1-1
TGTGCCAGCACCTTAGGGGGAGTAAGCACTGAAGCTTTCTTT
CASTLGGVSTEAFF
>-|-|TRBV28|TRBJ2-7
TGTGCCAGCAGTTCCTTCTACGAGCAGTACTTC
CASSSFYEQYF
>-|-|TRBV28|TRBJ2-2
TGTGCCAGCAGTACCTGGGGGGGCTGGAACACCGGGGAGCTGTTTTTT
CASSTWGGWNTGELFF
>TRBD2|-|TRBV6-5|TRBJ2-3
TGTGCCAGCAGAAGCGGGGTAAGCACAGATACGCAGTATTTT
CASRSGVSTDTQYF
>-|-|TRBV5-1|TRBJ1-2
TGCGCCAGCAGCTTCGGTCAGGCGCTCTATGGCTACACCTTC
CASSFGQALYGYTF
>TRBD1|-|TRBV15|TRBJ2-5
TGTGCCACCAGTAGAACGGGACAGCAAGAGACCCAGTACTTC
CATSRTGQQETQYF
>-|-|TRBV27|TRBJ2-7
TGTGCCAGCAGCCGTCAGTTGGGGAGGTACGAGCAGTACTTC
CASSRQLGRYEQYF
>TRBD2|few|TRBV5-4|TRBJ2-3
TGTGCCAGCAGCTTTTTAGCGGGGATCGCAGATACGCAGTATTTT
CASSFLAGIADTQYF